This T cell receptor (beta chain) is from a study of cytomegalovirus exposure and HLA in healthy donors. The study's findings and limits: Later analysis identified several of the most significant clusters that appeared linked to common viral pathogens. Later, TCR association rates were found to vary by HLA locus, highest for DRB1 and lowest for HLA-C. Most of the TCR beta V segments (in an earlier analysis) were productive either about 90% or about 30% of the time.

Points on this clone: Antigen: not known.

The PCR was carried out with 60 Vbeta primers and 13 Jbeta primers. Profiling relied on immunoSEQ multiplex PCR, and the TCRdb table lists in-frame clones only, not all of them. The data hold 180,000 or so clones, with 82% observed a single time. Trimming removed 4 bases from V and 14 bases from J; junction bases left unmatched: 13. The CDR3 runs to 13 residues. CDR1 and CDR2 from the germline V gene are SEHNR and FQNEAQ (reference sequence). The specimen was PBMCs. V is TRBV7-9 and J is TRBJ1-1; the match to TRBD1 covers 7 bases. This receptor was identified in a middle-aged man in good health and CMV-seronegative. CDR3 in DNA: TGTGCCAGCAGCTCGGACAGGCTCCCACATGTCTTCTTT. Its protein product is CASSSDRLPHVFF. Variable domain in full (rest from reference TRBV7-9 and TRBJ1-1): DTGVSQNPRHKITKRGQNVTFRCDPISEHNRLYWYRQTLGQGPEFLTYFQNEAQLEKSRLLSDRFSAERPKGSFSTLEIQRTEQGDSAMYLCASSSDRLPHVFFGQGTRLTVV.